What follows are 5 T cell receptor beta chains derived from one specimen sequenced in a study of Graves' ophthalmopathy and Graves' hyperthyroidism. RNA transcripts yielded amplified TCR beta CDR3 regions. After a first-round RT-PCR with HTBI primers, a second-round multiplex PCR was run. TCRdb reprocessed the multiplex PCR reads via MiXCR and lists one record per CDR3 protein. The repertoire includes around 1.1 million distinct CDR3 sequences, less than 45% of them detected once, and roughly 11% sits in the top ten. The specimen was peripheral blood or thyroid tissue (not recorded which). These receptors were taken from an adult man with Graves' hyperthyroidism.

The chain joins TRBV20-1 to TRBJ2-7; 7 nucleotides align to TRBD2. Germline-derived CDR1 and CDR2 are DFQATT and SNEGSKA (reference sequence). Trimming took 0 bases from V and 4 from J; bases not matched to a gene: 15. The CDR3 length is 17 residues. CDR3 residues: CSARDNTPLAVAYEQYF. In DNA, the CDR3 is TGCAGTGCTAGAGATAATACCCCGCTAGCGGTGGCTTACGAGCAGTACTTC.

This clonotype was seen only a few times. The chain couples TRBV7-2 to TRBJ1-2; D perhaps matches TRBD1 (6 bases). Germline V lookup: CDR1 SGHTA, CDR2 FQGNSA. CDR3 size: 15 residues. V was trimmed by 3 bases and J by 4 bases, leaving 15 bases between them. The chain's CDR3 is CASSFAQGQGYGYTF. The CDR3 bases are TGTGCCAGCAGCTTCGCCCAGGGGCAGGGCTATGGCTACACCTTC.

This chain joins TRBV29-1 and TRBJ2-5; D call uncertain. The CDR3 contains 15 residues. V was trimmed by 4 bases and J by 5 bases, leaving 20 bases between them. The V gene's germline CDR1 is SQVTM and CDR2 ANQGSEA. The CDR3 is CSVGLARSPGETQYF. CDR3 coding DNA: TGCAGCGTTGGGCTCGCTAGGTCCCCCGGGGAGACCCAGTACTTC.

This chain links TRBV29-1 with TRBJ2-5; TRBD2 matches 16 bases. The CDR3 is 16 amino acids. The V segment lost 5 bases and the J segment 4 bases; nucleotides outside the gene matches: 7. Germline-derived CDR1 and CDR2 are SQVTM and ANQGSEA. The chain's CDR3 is CSVQGLAGGRGETQYF. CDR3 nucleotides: TGCAGCGTTCAGGGACTAGCGGGGGGGCGCGGAGAGACCCAGTACTTC. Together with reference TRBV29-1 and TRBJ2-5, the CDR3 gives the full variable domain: SAVISQKPSRDICQRGTSLTIQCQVDSQVTMMFWYRQQPGQSLTLIATANQGSEATYESGFVIDKFPISRPNLTFSTLTVSNMSPEDSSIYLCSVQGLAGGRGETQYFGPGTRLLVL.

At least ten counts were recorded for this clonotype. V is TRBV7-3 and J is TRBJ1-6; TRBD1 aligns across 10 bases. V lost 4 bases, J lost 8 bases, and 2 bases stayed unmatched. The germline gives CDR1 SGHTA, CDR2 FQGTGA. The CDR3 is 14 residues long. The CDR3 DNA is TGTGCCAGCAGCTGGGGGACAGGGGATTCACCCCTCCACTTT. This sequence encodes CASSWGTGDSPLHF.